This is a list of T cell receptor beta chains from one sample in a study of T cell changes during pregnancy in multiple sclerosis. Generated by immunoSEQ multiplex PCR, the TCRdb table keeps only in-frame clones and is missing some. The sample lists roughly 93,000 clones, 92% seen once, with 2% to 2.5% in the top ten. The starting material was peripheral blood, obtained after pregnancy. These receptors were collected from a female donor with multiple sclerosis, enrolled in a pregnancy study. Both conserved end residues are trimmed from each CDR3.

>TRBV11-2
ASSFLGGQDGYT
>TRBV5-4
ASSWPMGQGQETQY
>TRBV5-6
ASSSLRGADEQY
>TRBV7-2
ASSLETGGPHEQY
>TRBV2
ASRRDHSPGDTEAF
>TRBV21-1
ASSNKNSRGEQY
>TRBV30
AWGLAGNTIY
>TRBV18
ASSPRRAPDTQY
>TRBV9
ASSVASGVSEQY
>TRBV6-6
ASSYGQGGTEAF
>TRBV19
ASSIKVGGPPDNEQF
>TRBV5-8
ASLPDRGYYGYT
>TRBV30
AWNHERRQGSQF
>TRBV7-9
ASSPAVNTEAF
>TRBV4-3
ASSLEVGSTGWTEAF
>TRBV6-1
ASSVGLAGGRVADTQY
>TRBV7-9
ASSLRQGATEAF